This T cell receptor (beta chain) comes out of a study of blood T cell repertoires in COVID-19. Only in-frame clones appear in the TCRdb table, and some are missing; sequencing was by immunoSEQ multiplex PCR. The repertoire holds about 270,000 clones, with more than 70% as singletons. Donors were grouped by their self-reported clinical history. The sample comprised PBMCs or T cells enriched from blood (not recorded which). The receptor's source is a woman aged 40 to 50 with acute COVID-19.

CDR3 DNA: TGTGCCAGCAGCCCGACTAGCGGGAGAAGGACCGGGGAGCTGTTTTTT. Amino acid sequence: CASSPTSGRRTGELFF. The chain couples TRBV7-8 to TRBJ2-2; TRBD2 matches 12 bases. J gave up 5 bases and V 5 bases, and 6 bases lay outside the gene matches. Germline CDR1 SGHVS, CDR2 FQNEAQ. CDR3 length equals 16 residues.